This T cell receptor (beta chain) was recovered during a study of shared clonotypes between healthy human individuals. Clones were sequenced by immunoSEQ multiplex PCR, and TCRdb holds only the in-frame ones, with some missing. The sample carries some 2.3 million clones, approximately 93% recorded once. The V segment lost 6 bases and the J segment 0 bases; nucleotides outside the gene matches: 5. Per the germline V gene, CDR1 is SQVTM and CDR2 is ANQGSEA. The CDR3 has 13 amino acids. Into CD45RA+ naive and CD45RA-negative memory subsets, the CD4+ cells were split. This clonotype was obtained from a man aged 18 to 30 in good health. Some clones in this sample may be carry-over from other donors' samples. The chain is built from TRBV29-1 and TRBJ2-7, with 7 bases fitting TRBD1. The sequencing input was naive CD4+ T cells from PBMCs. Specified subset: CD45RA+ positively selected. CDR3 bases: TGCAGCGTCCGGGACAGCCGCTCCTACGAGCAGTACTTC. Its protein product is CSVRDSRSYEQYF.